The 8 T cell receptor beta chains below were found in one sample sequenced in a study of T cell clones after liver transplantation. Profiled with immunoSEQ multiplex PCR; TCRdb holds only in-frame clones, not every one. The table includes roughly 100,000 clones, about 86% detected once. The sequenced sample was CD4+ T cells from blood, obtained approximately 43 months after liver transplant. The receptors derive from a human patient who received a liver transplant. The graft donor may have contributed some T cells.

The chain recombines TRBV30 with TRBJ1-2; a possible D gene is TRBD1 (5 bases). The germline V and J ends were trimmed by 3 bases and 4 bases, with 15 bases remaining between them. The CDR3 totals 14 residues. Looked up from germline, CDR1 is GTSNPN and CDR2 is SVGIG (reference sequence). CDR3 DNA sequence: TGTGCCTGGAGAGGGGACCCGAGGGTCTATGGCTACACCTTC. This sequence encodes CAWRGDPRVYGYTF.

Details on this clone: The same CDR3 also results from other DNA sequences found in this sample. The chain employs TRBV20-1 and TRBJ1-1; D unclear. The CDR3 length is 10 residues. The V gene lost 0 bases and the J gene lost 8 bases, with 4 bases spanning the gap. Looked up from germline, CDR1 is DFQATT and CDR2 is SNEGSKA (reference sequence). As DNA, the CDR3 is TGCAGTGCTAGAGACCGGGAAGCTTTCTTT. It translates to CSARDREAFF.

The sample holds one count of this clone. This chain connects TRBV18 to TRBJ2-7; D is uncertain. In germline, CDR1 is KGHSH, CDR2 LQKENI. V was trimmed by 1 base and J by 3 bases, leaving 4 bases between them. The CDR3 sequence is 12 residues long. The CDR3 nucleotides read TGTGCCAGCTCACCACGCCTCTACGAGCAGTACTTC. It encodes CASSPRLYEQYF.

The chain combines TRBV20-1 with TRBJ1-1, with no clear D. The germline CDR1 and CDR2 sequences are DFQATT and SNEGSKA (reference sequence). Trimming stripped 0 bases from V and 11 bases from J, with 10 bases between. This CDR3 spans 11 amino acids. CDR3 residues: CSARETPWAFF. CDR3 in DNA: TGCAGTGCTAGAGAGACTCCGTGGGCTTTCTTT.

This clone has just a few counts. The V gene is TRBV7-2, the J gene TRBJ1-5, with D uncertain. CDR1 SGHTA and CDR2 FQGNSA come from the germline V gene. V lost 8 bases, J lost 6 bases, and 11 bases lay in between. The CDR3 has 12 amino acids. The CDR3 nucleotides are TGTGCCAGCGGGGAGGAGGGTCAGCCCCAGCATTTT. This translates into CASGEEGQPQHF.

The chain is built from TRBV5-5 and TRBJ1-6, with 8 bases aligning to TRBD1. The length of the CDR3 is 16 residues. J was trimmed by 7 bases and V by 2 bases; bases with no gene match: 8. Germline V gives CDR1 SGHKS, CDR2 YYEKEE (reference sequence). The CDR3 DNA follows: TGTGCCAGCAGCTTACGGACAGGGACAATCAATTCACCCCTCCACTTT. It translates to CASSLRTGTINSPLHF.

Concerning this clone itself: Mismatch with germline at one junction end may stem from a read error. The rearrangement links TRBV6-1 to TRBJ2-7, with a tentative D call TRBD1 (6 bases). In germline, CDR1 is MNHNS, CDR2 SASEGT. This CDR3 comprises 15 residues. The DNA of the CDR3 is TGTGTCAGCAGTTTCTTCCCGGGACAAGCCTACGAGCAGTACTTC. This translates into CVSSFFPGQAYEQYF.

The chain carries TRBV15 and TRBJ1-5; possibly TRBD1 for D (6 bases). The CDR3 runs to 15 residues. The V gene lost 0 bases and the J gene lost 5 bases, with 11 bases spanning the gap. Germline V lookup: CDR1 LNHNV, CDR2 YYDKDF (reference sequence). The DNA of the CDR3 is TGTGCCACCAGCAGAGAGGCCAGGGGTGATCAGCCCCAGCATTTT. It encodes CATSREARGDQPQHF.